Given below is one T cell receptor beta chain in context. Its antigen is undetermined. CDR3 length equals 17 residues. The PCR used 60 Vbeta and 13 Jbeta primers. Sequenced by immunoSEQ multiplex PCR; TCRdb stores in-frame clones only, minus some. The sample has 180,000 or so clones; roughly three quarters are singletons. This sample is drawn from a study of cytomegalovirus exposure and HLA in healthy donors. Study results and limitations: DRB1 had the most TCR associations and HLA-C the fewest, a later analysis found, with rates varying by HLA locus. In a later analysis, a missense DCLRE1C variant was linked to TCR beta V- and J-gene trimming. Cytomegalovirus-associated status was assigned to approximately 160 TCR beta chains.

The origin of this receptor is a woman in her forties or fifties in good health and CMV-seronegative. The chain combines TRBV21-1 with TRBJ2-5; TRBD2, the table's D call, lacks a check against the DNA. TRBV21-1 is a pseudogene. The specimen was PBMCs. The CDR3 coding sequence is TGTGCCAGCAGCAAAGCGGGGCTAGCGGGGGTCCAAGAGACCCAGTACTTC. This gives the protein CASSKAGLAGVQETQYF.